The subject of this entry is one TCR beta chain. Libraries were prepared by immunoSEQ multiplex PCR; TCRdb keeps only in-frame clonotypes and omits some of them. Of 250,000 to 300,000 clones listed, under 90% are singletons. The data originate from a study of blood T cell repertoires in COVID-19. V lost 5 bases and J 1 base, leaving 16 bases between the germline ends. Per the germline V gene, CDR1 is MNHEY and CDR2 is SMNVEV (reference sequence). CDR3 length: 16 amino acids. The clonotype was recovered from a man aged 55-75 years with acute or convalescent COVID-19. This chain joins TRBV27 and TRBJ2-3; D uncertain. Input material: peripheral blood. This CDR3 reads CASSPHGSRGTDTQYF. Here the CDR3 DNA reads TGTGCCAGCAGTCCCCACGGGTCACGCGGCACAGATACGCAGTATTTT.